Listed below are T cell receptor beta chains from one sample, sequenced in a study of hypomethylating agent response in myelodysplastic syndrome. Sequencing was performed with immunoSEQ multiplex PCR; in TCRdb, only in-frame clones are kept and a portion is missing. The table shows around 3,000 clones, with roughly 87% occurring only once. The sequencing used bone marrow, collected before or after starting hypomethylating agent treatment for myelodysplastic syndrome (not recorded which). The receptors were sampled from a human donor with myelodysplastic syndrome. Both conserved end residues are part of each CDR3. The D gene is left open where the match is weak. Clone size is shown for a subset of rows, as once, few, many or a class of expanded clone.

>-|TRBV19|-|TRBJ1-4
TGTGCCAGTAGTATGGATAACTTCCCTCTTGAAAAACTGTTTTTT
CASSMDNFPLEKLFF
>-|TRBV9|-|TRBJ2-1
TGTGCCAGCAGCCCTCCCCCCCTAGGGCGGGTATACAATGAGCAGTTCTTC
CASSPPPLGRVYNEQFF
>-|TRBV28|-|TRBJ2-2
TGTGCCAGCAGTTTATGGAAGACCGGCGGGGAGCTGTTTTTT
CASSLWKTGGELFF
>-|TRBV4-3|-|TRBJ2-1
TGCGCCAGCAGCCAAGAATGGCGCTCCTACAATGAGCAGTTCTTC
CASSQEWRSYNEQFF
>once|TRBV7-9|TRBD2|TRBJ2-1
TGTGCCAGCAGCTTGGCGGGAGCCAGGGAGCAGTTCTTC
CASSLAGAREQFF
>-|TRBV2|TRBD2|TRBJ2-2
TGTGCCAGCATTCCAAAGACTAGCGGGGGGTCAAACACCGGGGAGCTGTTTTTT
CASIPKTSGGSNTGELFF
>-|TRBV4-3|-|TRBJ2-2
TGCGCCAGCAGCCAAGATGCGGCTTCGAACACCGGGGAGCTGTTTTTT
CASSQDAASNTGELFF
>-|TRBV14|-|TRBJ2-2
TGTGCCAGCAGCACGACAGGTCTGGACAGGGAGCTGTTTTTT
CASSTTGLDRELFF
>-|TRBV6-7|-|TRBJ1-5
TGTGCCAGCACTCCACCGGGGGGGGTGCATCAGCCCCAGCATTTT
CASTPPGGVHQPQHF
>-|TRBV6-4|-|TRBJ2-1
TGTGCCAGCAGTGACCCTCCGATAGTAGAAAATGAGCAGTTCTTC
CASSDPPIVENEQFF
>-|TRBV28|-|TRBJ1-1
TGTGCCAGCAGGATAAACACTGAAGCTTTCTTT
CASRINTEAFF
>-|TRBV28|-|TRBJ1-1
TGTGCCAGCAGCGCCCCGGGGACTAACACTGAAGCTTTCTTT
CASSAPGTNTEAFF
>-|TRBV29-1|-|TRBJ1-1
TGCAGCGTTGGTTTGGGTGGCACTGAAGCTTTCTTT
CSVGLGGTEAFF
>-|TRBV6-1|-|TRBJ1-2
TGTGCCAGCAGTCACAGGTCCTCGTTAAGCTACACCTTC
CASSHRSSLSYTF
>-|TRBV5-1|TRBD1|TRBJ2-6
TGCGCCAGCAGCTCCGAGACAGGGTCTGGGGCCAACGTCCTGACTTTC
CASSSETGSGANVLTF
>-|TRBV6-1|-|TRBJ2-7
TGTGCCACCCCAGGTAGCTCCTACGAGCAGTACTTC
CATPGSSYEQYF
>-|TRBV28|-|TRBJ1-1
TGTGCCAGCAGTCCCGCCGGATCCGCTGCATCAGCTTTCTTT
CASSPAGSAASAFF
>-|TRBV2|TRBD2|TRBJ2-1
TGTGCCAGCAGTGAAGTAGCGGGAGCGGGCAATGAGCAGTTCTTC
CASSEVAGAGNEQFF
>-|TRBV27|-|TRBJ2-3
TGTGCCAGCAGGGGTAGCCCCCTTGGAGATACGCAGTATTTT
CASRGSPLGDTQYF
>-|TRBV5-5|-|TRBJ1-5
TGTGCCAGCAGCTTGGAAGGTTTTGGGCCCCAGCATTTT
CASSLEGFGPQHF
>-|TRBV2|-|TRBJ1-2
TGTGCCAGCAGTTTGACCTCCTCGGGTGGCTACACCTTC
CASSLTSSGGYTF
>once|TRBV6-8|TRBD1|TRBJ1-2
TGTGCCAGCAGTTCCGGGACAGGGGGCATTGGCTACACCTTC
CASSSGTGGIGYTF
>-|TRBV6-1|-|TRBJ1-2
TGTGCCAGCAGTGAAGTCGGAGGGAGCTATGGCTACACCTTC
CASSEVGGSYGYTF
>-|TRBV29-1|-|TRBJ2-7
TGCAGCGTTATTATAGCGGAGAGCTCCTACGAGCAGTACTTC
CSVIIAESSYEQYF
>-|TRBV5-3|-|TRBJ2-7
TGTGCCAGAAGCTTGGAGGGCATGCATGGTGTTGAGCAGTACTTC
CARSLEGMHGVEQYF
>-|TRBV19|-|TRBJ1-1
TGTGCCAGTAGTATAGGTCAAGAGTGGTATTCGAACACTGAAGCTTTCTTT
CASSIGQEWYSNTEAFF
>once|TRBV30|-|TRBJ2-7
TGTGCCTGGAGGCCCGGGCTAGCACCCTACTACGAGCAGTACTTC
CAWRPGLAPYYEQYF
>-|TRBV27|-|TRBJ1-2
TGTGCCAGCAGTTTATCAAGGGGTTGGGGCTATGGCTACACCTTC
CASSLSRGWGYGYTF
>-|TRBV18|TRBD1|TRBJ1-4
TGTGCCAGCTCAACTACCGGGACAGGGAATGAAAAACTGTTTTTT
CASSTTGTGNEKLFF
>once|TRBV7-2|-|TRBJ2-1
TGTGCCAGCAGCGCTGCGGCGTCCAGCTCCTACAATGAGCAGTTCTTC
CASSAAASSSYNEQFF
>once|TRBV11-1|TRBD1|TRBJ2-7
TGTGCCAGCAGCTACCCGGGACAGGGGGCCGACGAGCAGTACTTC
CASSYPGQGADEQYF
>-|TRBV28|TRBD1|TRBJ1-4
TGTGCCAGCGGGACAGGGGCTAATGAAAAACTGTTTTTT
CASGTGANEKLFF
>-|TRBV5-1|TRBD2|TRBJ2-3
TGCGCCAGCAGCCTTGAACTAGCGGGTACTGGCACAGATACGCAGTATTTT
CASSLELAGTGTDTQYF
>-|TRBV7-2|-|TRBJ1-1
TGTGCCAGCAGCTTAGGACACAACACTGAAGCTTTCTTT
CASSLGHNTEAFF
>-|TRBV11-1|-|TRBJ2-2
TGTGCCAGCAGACGGGTGTCGCCCGGGGAGCTGTTTTTT
CASRRVSPGELFF
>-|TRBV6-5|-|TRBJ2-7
TGTGCCAGCAGCAGACAGCGCTCCTACGAGCAGTACTTC
CASSRQRSYEQYF
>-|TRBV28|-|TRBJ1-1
TGTGCCAGCAGATTGGGACCCACTGAAGCTTTCTTT
CASRLGPTEAFF
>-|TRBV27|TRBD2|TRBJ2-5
TGTGCCAGCAGTCCCGGGACTAGCGTAAAAGAGACCCAGTACTTC
CASSPGTSVKETQYF